This is a list of T cell receptor beta chains from one sample in a study of cytomegalovirus exposure and HLA in healthy donors. Sequenced by immunoSEQ multiplex PCR; TCRdb stores in-frame clones only, minus some. The sample shows roughly 60,000 clones, 92% of them seen only once. The specimen was PBMCs. The receptors stem from a woman aged 18-35 years in good health and CMV-seronegative. CDR3s include the opening cysteine and the closing phenylalanine or tryptophan. A D gene is named only where the DNA matches it firmly. Expanded clones are given a class, and other clones once, few, many or no size at all.

>TRBD1|TRBJ2-7|.|TRBV12-5
CASGLGLAGTGKNYEQYF
TGTGCTAGTGGTTTGGGCCTAGCCGGGACAGGGAAAAACTACGAGCAGTACTTC
>.|TRBJ2-1|once|TRBV30
CALDFNYNEQFF
TGTGCCTTAGACTTTAACTACAATGAGCAGTTCTTC
>.|TRBJ2-5|.|TRBV28
CASSPSRGETQYF
TGTGCCAGCAGTCCCTCCAGGGGAGAGACCCAGTACTTC
>.|TRBJ1-2|.|TRBV19
CASSDTGLRGANYGYTF
TGTGCCAGTAGCGACACAGGGTTGAGAGGAGCTAACTATGGCTACACCTTC
>.|TRBJ1-1|.|TRBV4-2
CASSQEEVNTEAFF
TGTGCCAGCAGCCAAGAAGAGGTGAACACTGAAGCTTTCTTT
>TRBD2|TRBJ2-3|.|TRBV27
CASSFAGEGADTQYF
TGTGCCAGCAGTTTCGCGGGGGAAGGGGCAGATACGCAGTATTTT
>TRBD2|TRBJ2-1|.|TRBV28
CASSDPGSSGSNEQFF
TGTGCCAGCAGTGACCCCGGGAGTAGCGGGAGCAATGAGCAGTTCTTC
>.|TRBJ2-7|once|TRBV10-3
CAISESQGDEQYF
TGTGCCATCAGTGAGTCCCAGGGTGACGAGCAGTACTTC
>.|TRBJ2-2|few|TRBV6-6
CASRDYQNTGELFF
TGTGCCAGCAGGGACTACCAGAACACCGGGGAGCTGTTTTTT
>.|TRBJ2-7|once|TRBV11-1
CASSSRGQSEQYF
TGTGCCAGCAGCTCCAGAGGACAGTCCGAGCAGTACTTC
>TRBD1|TRBJ1-2|.|TRBV10-1
CASRLPNRQGARGYTF
TGCGCCAGCCGACTTCCGAACCGACAGGGGGCGCGAGGCTACACCTTC
>TRBD2|TRBJ2-1|.|TRBV4-3
CASSRELAGGQNEQFF
TGCGCCAGCAGCCGAGAGTTAGCGGGAGGGCAGAATGAGCAGTTCTTC
>TRBD1|TRBJ2-2|.|TRBV2
CASGTTGGHTGELFF
TGTGCCAGCGGGACAACAGGGGGCCACACCGGGGAGCTGTTTTTT
>.|TRBJ2-7|.|TRBV19
CARRPETIRGMETKCYEQYF
TGTGCCAGACGCCCAGAAACGATCAGAGGTATGGAGACGAAATGCTACGAGCAGTACTTC
>.|TRBJ1-2|.|TRBV5-6
CASSLVDSLNYGYTF
TGTGCCAGCAGCTTGGTGGACAGCCTTAACTATGGCTACACCTTC
>.|TRBJ2-1|.|TRBV30
CAWSFLAIPYNEQFF
TGTGCCTGGAGTTTTCTAGCGATTCCCTACAATGAGCAGTTCTTC
>TRBD2|TRBJ2-7|.|TRBV5-1
CASSLGNSGGPRPYEQYF
TGCGCCAGCAGCTTAGGTAATAGCGGGGGCCCTAGACCCTACGAGCAGTACTTC
>.|TRBJ1-4|once|TRBV5-1
CASSPRARSNEKLFF
TGCGCCAGCAGCCCTAGAGCGAGGTCGAATGAAAAACTGTTTTTT
>.|TRBJ1-1|.|TRBV15
CATSRYSGLRTEAFF
TGTGCCACCAGCAGGTACTCAGGCCTCCGCACTGAAGCTTTCTTT
>.|TRBJ2-1|.|TRBV30
CAWGGKANNEQFF
TGTGCCTGGGGGGGGAAGGCCAACAATGAGCAGTTCTTC
>.|TRBJ2-7|.|TRBV12-5
CASGFTLAGYEQYF
TGTGCTAGTGGTTTCACACTGGCGGGCTACGAGCAGTACTTC
>TRBD2|TRBJ2-5|.|TRBV13
CASSEGLAGGVYQETQYF
TGTGCCAGCAGCGAGGGACTAGCGGGAGGGGTGTACCAAGAGACCCAGTACTTC
>.|TRBJ1-1|.|TRBV28
CASRPRVLNTEAFF
TGTGCCAGCAGACCCAGGGTACTGAACACTGAAGCTTTCTTT
>.|TRBJ1-5|.|TRBV6-6
CASSRGQIYSNQPQHF
TGTGCCAGCAGTAGGGGACAAATTTATAGCAATCAGCCCCAGCATTTT
>TRBD2|TRBJ2-7|.|TRBV19
CASQAGVMGEQYF
TGTGCCAGTCAAGCGGGAGTTATGGGTGAGCAGTACTTC
>TRBD1|TRBJ2-7|.|TRBV4-1
CASSPDRGNYEQYF
TGCGCCAGCAGCCCTGACAGGGGGAACTACGAGCAGTACTTC
>.|TRBJ1-1|once|TRBV11-2
CASSLFHRANTEAFF
TGTGCCAGCAGCTTATTCCACAGGGCAAACACTGAAGCTTTCTTT
>TRBD2|TRBJ2-7|.|TRBV28
CASRERGGRYEQYF
TGTGCCAGCAGAGAGCGGGGGGGCCGCTACGAGCAGTACTTC
>TRBD2|TRBJ2-7|.|TRBV5-5
CASSRRLAGGTEQYF
TGTGCCAGCAGCCGACGTTTAGCGGGAGGTACGGAGCAGTACTTC
>TRBD1|TRBJ2-5|.|TRBV9
CASSIRTGGQQETQYF
TGTGCCAGCAGCATACGGACAGGGGGCCAACAAGAGACCCAGTACTTC
>TRBD1|TRBJ2-2|.|TRBV7-9
CARDRGGNTGELFF
TGTGCCAGAGACAGGGGTGGGAACACCGGGGAGCTGTTTTTT
>TRBD1|TRBJ2-7|.|TRBV28
CASSPGQGYEQYF
TGTGCCAGCAGCCCGGGACAGGGCTACGAGCAGTACTTC
>.|TRBJ1-1|.|TRBV7-9
CASSLGLTEAFF
TGTGCCAGCAGCTTAGGACTCACTGAAGCTTTCTTT
>TRBD2|TRBJ2-1|.|TRBV14
CASSHTGLAAEQFF
TGTGCCAGCAGCCACACGGGACTAGCAGCTGAGCAGTTCTTC
>.|TRBJ1-1|once|TRBV7-6
CASSQLPGNTEAFF
TGTGCCAGCAGCCAATTACCAGGGAACACTGAAGCTTTCTTT
>TRBD2|TRBJ2-4|once|TRBV2
CASSERGVAKNIQYF
TGTGCCAGCAGTGAGCGGGGGGTAGCCAAAAACATTCAGTACTTC
>TRBD2|TRBJ2-1|.|TRBV28
CASSLTGLGVNEQFF
TGTGCCAGCAGCTTAACAGGACTAGGGGTAAATGAGCAGTTCTTC
>TRBD1|TRBJ2-5|.|TRBV9
CASSPGPDRGETQYF
TGTGCCAGCAGCCCAGGACCGGACAGGGGGGAGACCCAGTACTTC
>TRBD1|TRBJ1-2|.|TRBV6-1
CASSSRQGYGYTF
TGTGCCAGCAGTAGCCGACAGGGGTATGGCTACACCTTC
>.|TRBJ1-2|.|TRBV6-1
CASTTTFGYGYTF
TGTGCCAGCACCACGACATTTGGGTATGGCTACACCTTC
>TRBD1|TRBJ2-7|.|TRBV18
CASSRLGTGILYEQYF
TGTGCCAGCTCGCGCCTAGGGACAGGGATCCTGTACGAGCAGTACTTC
>TRBD1|TRBJ2-7|.|TRBV28
CASSTPGQGPNEQYF
TGTGCCAGCAGCACTCCGGGACAGGGCCCCAACGAGCAGTACTTC
>TRBD1|TRBJ1-2|.|TRBV4-1
CASSQPGQGYYGYTF
TGCGCCAGCAGCCAGCCTGGACAGGGGTACTATGGCTACACCTTC
>.|TRBJ1-2|.|TRBV27
CASSLISGGVDGYTF
TGTGCCAGCAGTTTAATATCGGGGGGTGTTGATGGCTACACCTTC
>.|TRBJ1-1|.|TRBV29-1
CSVAGWGTEAFF
TGCAGCGTCGCGGGTTGGGGAACTGAAGCTTTCTTT
>TRBD2|TRBJ2-3|.|TRBV9
CASSAPVGGGPGDTQYF
TGTGCCAGCAGCGCTCCCGTTGGGGGAGGGCCGGGAGATACGCAGTATTTT
>.|TRBJ2-7|.|TRBV5-1
CASSLDRDTSYEQYF
TGCGCCAGCAGCTTGGATCGGGATACCTCCTACGAGCAGTACTTC
>TRBD1|TRBJ2-7|.|TRBV10-3
CAIRTGTASPYEQYF
TGTGCCATCAGGACGGGGACAGCGTCTCCCTACGAGCAGTACTTC
>.|TRBJ1-1|.|TRBV7-9
CASSWTDEAFF
TGTGCCAGCAGCTGGACAGACGAAGCTTTCTTT
>TRBD1|TRBJ2-1|.|TRBV25-1
CASSDWTGEQFF
TGTGCCAGCAGTGACTGGACAGGAGAGCAGTTCTTC
>.|TRBJ1-4|once|TRBV28
CASSSPGISGVATNEKLFF
TGTGCCAGCAGTTCCCCGGGGATAAGTGGGGTAGCAACTAATGAAAAACTGTTTTTT
>.|TRBJ1-5|.|TRBV5-6
CASSLGSLYGNQPQHF
TGTGCCAGCAGCTTGGGGAGTCTCTATGGCAATCAGCCCCAGCATTTT
>TRBD1|TRBJ2-5|.|TRBV7-2
CASSLRDRQETQYF
TGTGCCAGCAGCTTACGGGACAGACAAGAGACCCAGTACTTC
>.|TRBJ1-3|.|TRBV6-1
CASGSSGSGNTIYF
TGTGCCAGCGGTTCTTCAGGCTCTGGAAACACCATATATTTT
>TRBD1|TRBJ2-7|.|TRBV27
CASSLSWDSYEQYF
TGTGCCAGCAGTTTATCGTGGGACAGCTACGAGCAGTACTTC
>TRBD1|TRBJ1-2|.|TRBV29-1
CSTVPPDRDGYGYTF
TGCAGCACAGTACCCCCTGACAGGGACGGCTATGGCTACACCTTC
>TRBD1|TRBJ1-1|.|TRBV28
CASSSIDRARRDTEAFF
TGTGCCAGCAGTTCCATCGACAGGGCGAGGAGGGACACTGAAGCTTTCTTT